Listed here are 24 T cell receptor beta chains from one sample, sequenced in a study of cytomegalovirus exposure and HLA in healthy donors. Both 60 Vbeta primers and 13 Jbeta primers went into the PCR. Repertoires were generated with immunoSEQ multiplex PCR, while TCRdb's copy carries only in-frame clones and drops some. The repertoire has around 140,000 clones, approximately 80% of them found once; the top ten carry roughly 1%. Sequencing input: PBMCs. The source of these receptors is an older woman in good health and CMV-seronegative.

The chain combines TRBV15 with TRBJ2-6, with D uncertain. This CDR3 contains 16 residues. Germline CDR1 and CDR2: LNHNV and YYDKDF (reference sequence). V lost 3 bases and J lost 2, with 11 bases in between. Written as DNA, the CDR3 is TGTGCCACCAGCAGTCCGTATTCTACTGGGGCCAACGTCCTGACTTTC. Translated: CATSSPYSTGANVLTF.

The CDR3 region is CASRQGGQPQHF. As DNA, the CDR3 is TGTGCCAGCAGACAGGGGGGTCAGCCCCAGCATTTT. This chain links TRBV25-1 with TRBJ1-5; 8 bases align to TRBD1. Trimming cost V 6 bases and J 6 bases; bases outside gene matches: 1. CDR3 size: 12 residues. Per germline, CDR1 MGHDK and CDR2 SYGVNS.

This clone was recorded a few times. The chain carries TRBV30 and TRBJ1-2; D unresolved. V shed 0 bases and J shed 8 bases, with 10 bases lying between them. Germline CDR1 GTSNPN, CDR2 SVGIG (reference sequence). This CDR3 has 12 residues. DNA of the CDR3: TGTGCCTGGAGTGTTTATACGGAGGGCTACACCTTC. Translation gives CAWSVYTEGYTF.

This clone occurred once. The chain couples TRBV9 to TRBJ2-1, with 8 nucleotides matching TRBD2. The CDR3 has 18 amino acids. CDR1 is SGDLS and CDR2 is YYNGEE in the germline V gene. V trimming: 4 bases; J trimming: 1 base; junction bases outside the gene matches: 13. CDR3 sequence: CASSPAGTRVGSYNEQFF. CDR3 nucleotides: TGTGCCAGCAGCCCCGCCGGGACTAGAGTCGGTTCCTACAATGAGCAGTTCTTC.

The CDR3 bases are TGTGCCAGCAGCAAGAACGGGGGTGCCGAGACCCAGTACTTC. Amino acid sequence: CASSKNGGAETQYF. The V and J genes are TRBV7-3 and TRBJ2-5; weak D call: TRBD2 (6 bases). V lost 5 bases, J lost 5 bases, and 15 bases lay in between. The CDR3 runs to 14 residues. CDR1 SGHTA and CDR2 FQGTGA come from the germline V gene. The full variable domain, completed using reference TRBV7-3 and TRBJ2-5, is GAGVSQTPSNKVTEKGKYVELRCDPISGHTALYWYRQSLGQGPEFLIYFQGTGAADDSGLPNDRFFAVRPEGSVSTLKIQRTERGDSAVYLCASSKNGGAETQYFGPGTRLLVL.

In its sample, this clone was seen once. The CDR3 DNA reads as TGTGCCAGCAGCGAATCGACAGCTAACTATGGCTACACCTTC. It is translated as CASSESTANYGYTF. The chain couples TRBV6-4 to TRBJ1-2, with a tentative D call TRBD1 (5 bases). The V gene's germline CDR1 is MRHNA and CDR2 SNTAGT. The V gene lost 6 bases and the J gene lost 0 bases, with 11 bases spanning the gap. The CDR3 is 14 amino acids.

This clone has just one count. V usage is TRBV28 and J usage is TRBJ1-1, with D possibly being TRBD1 (5 bases). V was shortened by 5 bases and J by 4 bases, with 8 bases between the two germline ends. Germline V gene sequence: CDR1 MDHEN, CDR2 SYDVKM. CDR3 length: 12 amino acids. The DNA of the CDR3 is TGTGCCAGCAGTGACAGTACCACTGAAGCTTTCTTT. Translated: CASSDSTTEAFF.

As for this clone: Germline and junction disagree at one end, which may indicate a read error. Other DNA sequences from this sample encode an identical CDR3 as well. This chain links TRBV6-6 with TRBJ2-7, with 10 bases aligning to TRBD1. This CDR3 spans 15 amino acids. Germline V gene sequence: CDR1 MNHNY, CDR2 SVGAGI (reference sequence). The CDR3, as DNA: TGTGCTAGCAGTCAACCGGGACAGGGGTTGTCCGAGCAGTACTTC. Protein sequence: CASSQPGQGLSEQYF.

The rearrangement uses TRBV4-1 and TRBJ2-2, with D possibly being TRBD1 (6 bases). CDR3 length equals 20 residues. Germline V gives CDR1 MGHRA, CDR2 YSYEKL. V was shortened by 4 bases and J by 0 bases, with 24 bases between the two germline ends. The CDR3 reads CASSPPRDTVGRSNTGELFF. CDR3 DNA: TGCGCCAGCAGCCCCCCCCGGGACACGGTAGGAAGGTCGAACACCGGGGAGCTGTTTTTT.

The chain joins TRBV6-1 to TRBJ2-2; D uncertain. Germline lookup yields CDR1 MNHNS and CDR2 SASEGT. V was clipped by 6 bases and J by 2 bases, with 10 bases between them. CDR3 length: 14 amino acids. The CDR3 region has the DNA TGTGCCAGCAGGTGGCAGAAAAACACCGGGGAGCTGTTTTTT. It encodes CASRWQKNTGELFF.

The chain links TRBV29-1 to TRBJ1-5, with D uncertain. Germline V gives CDR1 SQVTM, CDR2 ANQGSEA. Trimming pared 4 bases from V and 2 bases from J, leaving 6 bases between. This CDR3 comprises 12 residues. CDR3 region: CSVVEGNQPQHF. The CDR3 coding sequence is TGCAGCGTTGTTGAGGGCAATCAGCCCCAGCATTTT.

This clone was detected a few times. The CDR3 nucleotides are TGCGCCAGCAGCTCAGGGGGCGCGAAACGGCCCCAGCATTTT. This codes for CASSSGGAKRPQHF. The V and J genes are TRBV4-1 and TRBJ1-5; 8 bases line up with TRBD1. The V gene end was trimmed by 5 bases and the J gene end by 9 bases; junction bases not matched to a gene: 9. Germline V gene data show CDR1 as MGHRA and CDR2 as YSYEKL. The CDR3 runs 14 residues.

This clone was counted a single time. The chain couples TRBV6-1 to TRBJ2-1, with 9 bases lining up with TRBD1. Looked up from germline, CDR1 is MNHNS and CDR2 is SASEGT. The V and J ends lost 10 bases and 5 bases, in that order; junction bases with no gene match: 9. CDR3 length: 14 residues. The CDR3 sequence: CATEGQGIHNEQFF. The CDR3, as DNA: TGTGCCACCGAGGGACAGGGAATCCACAATGAGCAGTTCTTC.

The rearrangement uses TRBV25-1 and TRBJ1-1, with 8 bases lining up with TRBD1. The germline CDR1 and CDR2 sequences are MGHDK and SYGVNS. The V segment lost 6 bases and the J segment 4 bases; nucleotides outside the gene matches: 1. The CDR3 covers 12 residues. CDR3 loop: CASRTGGTEAFF. CDR3 DNA sequence: TGTGCCAGCAGAACAGGGGGCACTGAAGCTTTCTTT.

V is TRBV2 and J is TRBJ1-5, with D tentatively TRBD1 (5 bases). CDR1 is SNHLY and CDR2 is FYNNEI in the germline V gene. V shed 5 bases and J shed 6 bases, with 14 bases lying between them. CDR3 length: 14 amino acids. The CDR3 sequence: CASSSDGGGQPQHF. The DNA of the CDR3 is TGTGCCAGCAGTTCCGACGGGGGAGGTCAGCCCCAGCATTTT.

The V gene is TRBV7-9, the J gene TRBJ2-5; 11 nucleotides match TRBD2. The closer fit of TRBJ2-7 to the DNA end suggests the J call may be wrong. In germline, CDR1 is SEHNR, CDR2 FQNEAQ (reference sequence). The CDR3 consists of 17 residues. The CDR3 here is CASSIDSVLAGAYEQYF. CDR3 sequence (DNA): TGTGCCAGCAGCATAGATTCCGTACTAGCGGGGGCCTACGAGCAGTACTTC.

The chain joins TRBV2 to TRBJ2-5; possibly TRBD1 for D (5 bases). Germline V gives CDR1 SNHLY, CDR2 FYNNEI. The CDR3 loop spans 13 amino acids. Trimming removed 6 bases at V and 1 base at J, with 9 bases between. CDR3 region: CASSGHLQETQYF. CDR3 DNA: TGTGCCAGCAGCGGACACCTCCAAGAGACCCAGTACTTC.

The V gene is TRBV2, the J gene TRBJ2-5; 7 bases are a match to TRBD1. Germline-derived CDR1 and CDR2 are SNHLY and FYNNEI. The ends lost 9 bases at V and 3 bases at J; junction bases unmatched: 7. The CDR3 is made up of 13 amino acids. In nucleotides, the CDR3 is TGTGCCAGTCTCCGGGACAGAGAAGAGACCCAGTACTTC. Protein sequence: CASLRDREETQYF.

This chain links TRBV10-2 with TRBJ1-1, with D uncertain. With 1 base removed from V and 1 base from J, the gap between germline ends came to 16 bases. The CDR3 length is 17 residues. Germline values: CDR1 WSHSY, CDR2 SAAADI. CDR3 region: CASSEFRGWSENTEAFF. The CDR3 bases are TGCGCCAGCAGTGAGTTCCGGGGATGGAGTGAGAACACTGAAGCTTTCTTT.

This clone was seen once. V is TRBV18 and J is TRBJ1-2, with 8 bases aligning to TRBD1. V dropped 6 bases and J dropped 8; count of bases not matched to a gene: 5. The V gene's germline CDR1 is KGHSH and CDR2 LQKENI. This CDR3 contains 12 residues. CDR3 nucleotide sequence: TGTGCCAGCTCCCTGACAGGGGAAGGCTACACCTTC. Translated, it gives CASSLTGEGYTF.

This clone was counted a few times. CDR3 sequence (DNA): TGTGCCAGCAGCTTAACGGGACAGGCGGGAGAGACCCAGTACTTC. It codes for CASSLTGQAGETQYF. The chain uses TRBV7-3 and TRBJ2-5; 8 bases agree with TRBD1. This CDR3 comprises 15 residues. V was clipped by 0 bases and J by 4 bases; unmatched bases: 4. Looked up from germline, CDR1 is SGHTA and CDR2 is FQGTGA.

The chain joins TRBV5-1 to TRBJ2-5, with D tentatively TRBD2 (5 bases). The germline gives CDR1 SGHRS, CDR2 YFSETQ. The CDR3 runs 15 residues. Deletions cut 3 bases from V and 5 bases from J, with 17 bases between. The CDR3 sequence: CASSYSGPTGETQYF. CDR3 DNA sequence: TGCGCCAGCAGCTACTCCGGACCCACGGGGGAGACCCAGTACTTC.

This chain uses TRBV20-1 with TRBJ2-7, with D possibly matching TRBD2 (6 bases). The V and J ends lost 6 bases and 3 bases respectively, with 9 bases between them. The CDR3 runs to 11 residues. From germline, CDR1 is DFQATT and CDR2 SNEGSKA (reference sequence). CDR3 residues: CSAHSGYEQYF. In DNA, the CDR3 is TGCAGTGCCCATAGCGGCTACGAGCAGTACTTC.

Worth noting for this clone: The junction and the germline gene differ at one end; a read error may be behind it. The V call is TRBV30, the J call TRBJ2-7; 8 bases are a match to TRBD1. CDR1 is GTSNPN and CDR2 is SVGIG in the germline V gene (reference sequence). The CDR3 covers 12 residues. Here the CDR3 reads CAWNRGAYGQYF. DNA for the CDR3: TGTGCCTGGAACAGGGGGGCCTACGGGCAGTACTTC.